A selection of T cell receptor beta chains follows, all from one sample in a study of blood T cell repertoires in COVID-19. Sequenced by immunoSEQ multiplex PCR; TCRdb stores in-frame clones only, minus some. Of under 250,000 clones listed, about 86% are singletons. Sequencing used PBMCs or T cells enriched from blood (not recorded which). The origin of the receptors is a woman aged 45-59 years with acute COVID-19. CDR3s include the opening cysteine and the closing phenylalanine or tryptophan. Each record gives: J gene, clone size, V gene, CDR3 length, CDR3 protein. Only part of the rows carry a size: once, few, many, or a class if the clone is expanded.

J gene: TRBJ2-3; clone size: -; V gene: TRBV7-8; CDR3 length: 15; CDR3 protein: CASSSGGSFKITQYF
J gene: TRBJ1-6; clone size: few; V gene: TRBV2; CDR3 length: 14; CDR3 protein: CASSSGQGKVPLHF
J gene: TRBJ2-7; clone size: -; V gene: TRBV28; CDR3 length: 16; CDR3 protein: CASSLTSGTSFYEQYF
J gene: TRBJ2-5; clone size: -; V gene: TRBV28; CDR3 length: 16; CDR3 protein: CASSLMGAGGLETQYF
J gene: TRBJ1-5; clone size: -; V gene: TRBV10-3; CDR3 length: 13; CDR3 protein: CAISTDSAQPQHF
J gene: TRBJ2-5; clone size: -; V gene: TRBV7-9; CDR3 length: 14; CDR3 protein: CASSLGTGKETQYF
J gene: TRBJ2-7; clone size: once; V gene: TRBV7-2; CDR3 length: 13; CDR3 protein: CASTPPTEYEQYF
J gene: TRBJ2-1; clone size: -; V gene: TRBV6-2/TRBV6-3; CDR3 length: 18; CDR3 protein: CASSYLLATLSSYNEQFF
J gene: TRBJ2-1; clone size: -; V gene: TRBV5-5; CDR3 length: 19; CDR3 protein: CASTITAETGGISGNEQFF
J gene: TRBJ2-1; clone size: -; V gene: TRBV19; CDR3 length: 14; CDR3 protein: CASSPQGQTNEQFF
J gene: TRBJ1-3; clone size: -; V gene: TRBV5-4; CDR3 length: 17; CDR3 protein: CASSLRTGPTSGNTIYF
J gene: TRBJ2-5; clone size: many; V gene: TRBV18; CDR3 length: 14; CDR3 protein: CASSGPTGRETQYF
J gene: TRBJ2-7; clone size: -; V gene: TRBV28; CDR3 length: 15; CDR3 protein: CASSKNRAGSYEQYF
J gene: TRBJ2-1; clone size: -; V gene: TRBV19; CDR3 length: 14; CDR3 protein: CASSPEGGLNEQFF
J gene: TRBJ2-5; clone size: -; V gene: TRBV18; CDR3 length: 13; CDR3 protein: CASSSGGGETQYF
J gene: TRBJ1-1; clone size: -; V gene: TRBV28; CDR3 length: 15; CDR3 protein: CASSLPATVNTEAFF
J gene: TRBJ2-7; clone size: -; V gene: TRBV7-8; CDR3 length: 14; CDR3 protein: CASIPPAGGYEQYF
J gene: TRBJ1-2; clone size: -; V gene: TRBV6-2/TRBV6-3; CDR3 length: 16; CDR3 protein: CASSYFPGQPTYGYTF
J gene: TRBJ2-3; clone size: -; V gene: TRBV29-1; CDR3 length: 15; CDR3 protein: CSVEGTSGSTDTQYF
J gene: TRBJ1-5; clone size: -; V gene: TRBV5-6; CDR3 length: 15; CDR3 protein: CASSLGQASNQPQHF
J gene: TRBJ2-7; clone size: -; V gene: TRBV28; CDR3 length: 12; CDR3 protein: CASSQPPAGEYF
J gene: TRBJ2-3; clone size: once; V gene: TRBV11-1; CDR3 length: 15; CDR3 protein: CASSRTGNILDTQYF
J gene: TRBJ2-7; clone size: -; V gene: TRBV19; CDR3 length: 13; CDR3 protein: CASSPGLADEQYF
J gene: TRBJ1-1; clone size: few; V gene: TRBV4-3; CDR3 length: 11; CDR3 protein: CASSHNREAFF
J gene: TRBJ2-2; clone size: -; V gene: TRBV5-4; CDR3 length: 14; CDR3 protein: CASSRQGNTGELFF
J gene: TRBJ1-5; clone size: -; V gene: TRBV30; CDR3 length: 14; CDR3 protein: CAWSTEVRGQPQHF
J gene: TRBJ2-2; clone size: -; V gene: TRBV19; CDR3 length: 17; CDR3 protein: CASKIAVARKDTGELFF
J gene: TRBJ1-2; clone size: -; V gene: TRBV19; CDR3 length: 13; CDR3 protein: CATATGGGYGYTF